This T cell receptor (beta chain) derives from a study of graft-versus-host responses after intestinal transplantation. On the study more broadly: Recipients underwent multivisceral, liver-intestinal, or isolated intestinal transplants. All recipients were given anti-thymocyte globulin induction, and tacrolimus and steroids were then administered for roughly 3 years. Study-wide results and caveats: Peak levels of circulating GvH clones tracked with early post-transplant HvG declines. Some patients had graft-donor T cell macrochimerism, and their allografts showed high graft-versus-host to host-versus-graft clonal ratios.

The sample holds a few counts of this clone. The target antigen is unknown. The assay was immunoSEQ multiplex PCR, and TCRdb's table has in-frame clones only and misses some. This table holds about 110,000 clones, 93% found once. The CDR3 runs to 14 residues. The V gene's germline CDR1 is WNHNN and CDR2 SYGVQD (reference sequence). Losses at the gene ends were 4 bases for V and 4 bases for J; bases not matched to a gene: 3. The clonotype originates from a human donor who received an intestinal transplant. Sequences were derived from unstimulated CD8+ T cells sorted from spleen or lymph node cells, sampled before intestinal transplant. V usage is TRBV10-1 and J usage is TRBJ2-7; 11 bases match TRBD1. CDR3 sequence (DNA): TGCGCCAGCAGTGGTGGGACAGGGGGATACGAGCAGTACTTC. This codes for CASSGGTGGYEQYF.